One T cell receptor beta chain is described in this entry. These data come from a study of blood T cell repertoires in COVID-19. The CDR3 sequence is 15 residues long. The V end was cut by 2 bases, the J end by 8 bases, with 17 bases between. Germline loops: CDR1 SGDLS, CDR2 YYNGEE. TCRdb's table, derived via immunoSEQ multiplex PCR, lists solely in-frame clones and lacks some. Seen here are under 60,000 clones, around four fifths observed once, and the top ten hold roughly 3.5%. This receptor was identified in a man aged 55 to 69 with acute or convalescent COVID-19. V is TRBV9 and J is TRBJ2-1; maybe TRBD1 (6 bases). The sequencing sample was made of peripheral blood. The CDR3: CASSVGQFASDEQFF. CDR3 in DNA: TGTGCCAGCAGCGTTGGACAGTTTGCCTCGGATGAGCAGTTCTTC.